Sequencing of this TCR beta chain was carried out in a study of blood T cells in healthy people across ages. Primers used in a second PCR of roughly 7 to 11 cycles were a sample-barcoded 5' primer and a J-beta primer mix. TCRdb recomputed calls from the 5' RACE reads with MiXCR, one row per CDR3 protein. Among 550,000 to 700,000 distinct CDR3 sequences listed, approximately 30% were seen once. Looked up from germline, CDR1 is SGDLS and CDR2 is YYNGEE. V dropped 4 bases and J dropped 3 bases, with 14 bases sitting between them. There are 15 residues in the CDR3. This clonotype was detected a few times.

Sequenced: blood. The chain uses TRBV9 and TRBJ1-5, with D possibly matching TRBD1 (6 bases). The origin of this receptor is a woman in her seventies in good health. The CDR3 DNA reads TGTGCCAGCAGCTTAACAGGGAATTTCAATCAGCCCCAGCATTTT. Amino acid sequence: CASSLTGNFNQPQHF.